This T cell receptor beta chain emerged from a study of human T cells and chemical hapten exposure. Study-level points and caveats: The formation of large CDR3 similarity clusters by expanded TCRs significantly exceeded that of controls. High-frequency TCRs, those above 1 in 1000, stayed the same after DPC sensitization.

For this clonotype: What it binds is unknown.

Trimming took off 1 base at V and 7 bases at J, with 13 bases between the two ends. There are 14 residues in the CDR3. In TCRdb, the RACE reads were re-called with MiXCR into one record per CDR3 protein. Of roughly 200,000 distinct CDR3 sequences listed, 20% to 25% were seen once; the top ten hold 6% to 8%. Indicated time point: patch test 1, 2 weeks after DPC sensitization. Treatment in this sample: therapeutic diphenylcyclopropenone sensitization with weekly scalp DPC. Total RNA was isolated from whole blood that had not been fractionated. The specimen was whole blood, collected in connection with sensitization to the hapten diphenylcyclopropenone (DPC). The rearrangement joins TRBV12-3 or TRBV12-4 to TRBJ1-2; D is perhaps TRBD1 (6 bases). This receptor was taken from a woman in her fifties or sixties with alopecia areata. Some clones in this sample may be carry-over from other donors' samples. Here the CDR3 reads CASSLVAGAGGYTF. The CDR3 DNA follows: TGTGCCAGCAGTTTAGTTGCGGGGGCTGGTGGCTACACCTTC.